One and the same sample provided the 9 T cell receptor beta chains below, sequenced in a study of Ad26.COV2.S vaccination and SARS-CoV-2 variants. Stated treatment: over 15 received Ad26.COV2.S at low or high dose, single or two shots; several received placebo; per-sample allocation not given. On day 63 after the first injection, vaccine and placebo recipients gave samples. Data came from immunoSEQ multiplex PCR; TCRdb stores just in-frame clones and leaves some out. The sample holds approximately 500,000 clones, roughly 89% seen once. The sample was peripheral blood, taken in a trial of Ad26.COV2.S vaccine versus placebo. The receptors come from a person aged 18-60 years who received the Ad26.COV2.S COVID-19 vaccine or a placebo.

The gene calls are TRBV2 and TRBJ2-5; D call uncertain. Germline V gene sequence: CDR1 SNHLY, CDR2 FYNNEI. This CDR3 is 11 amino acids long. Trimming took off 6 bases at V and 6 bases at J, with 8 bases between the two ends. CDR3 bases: TGTGCCAGCAGCCCAAAGCAGACCCAGTACTTC. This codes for CASSPKQTQYF.

In DNA, the CDR3 is TGTGCCAGCAGTGAATCTGGGACAGTGGCTGGAAACACCATATATTTT. Its translation: CASSESGTVAGNTIYF. The chain employs TRBV6-1 and TRBJ1-3, with 7 bases that match TRBD1. The CDR3 consists of 16 residues. V gave up 2 bases and J gave up 2 bases; unmatched junction bases: 6. Germline V gene lookup returns CDR1 MNHNS and CDR2 SASEGT.

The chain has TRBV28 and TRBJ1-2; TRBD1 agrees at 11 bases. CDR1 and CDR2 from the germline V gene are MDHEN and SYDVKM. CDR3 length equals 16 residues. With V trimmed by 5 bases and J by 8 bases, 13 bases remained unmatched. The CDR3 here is CASSPPPRTGGPGYTF. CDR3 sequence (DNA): TGTGCCAGCAGTCCCCCTCCTCGGACAGGGGGCCCCGGCTACACCTTC.

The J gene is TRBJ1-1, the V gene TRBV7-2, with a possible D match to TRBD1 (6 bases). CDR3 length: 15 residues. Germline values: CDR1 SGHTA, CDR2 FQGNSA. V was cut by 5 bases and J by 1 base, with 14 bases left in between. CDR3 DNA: TGTGCCAGCAGCCCCAGATCAGGGGCGAACACTGAAGCTTTCTTT. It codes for CASSPRSGANTEAFF. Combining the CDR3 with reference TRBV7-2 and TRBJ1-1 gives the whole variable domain GAGVSQSPSNKVTEKGKDVELRCDPISGHTALYWYRQSLGQGLEFLIYFQGNSAPDKSGLPSDRFSAERTGGSVSTLTIQRTQQEDSAVYLCASSPRSGANTEAFFGQGTRLTVV.

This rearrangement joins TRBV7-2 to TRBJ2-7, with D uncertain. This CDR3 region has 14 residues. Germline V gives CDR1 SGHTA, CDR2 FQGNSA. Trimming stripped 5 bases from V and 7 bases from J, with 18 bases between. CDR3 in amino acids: CASSRSGPQSEQYF. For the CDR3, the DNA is TGTGCCAGCAGCCGTTCCGGGCCTCAGTCGGAGCAGTACTTC.

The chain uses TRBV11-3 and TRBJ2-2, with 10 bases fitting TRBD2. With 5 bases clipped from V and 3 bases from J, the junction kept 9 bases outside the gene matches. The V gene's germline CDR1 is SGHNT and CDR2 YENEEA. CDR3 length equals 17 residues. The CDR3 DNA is TGTGCCAGCAGCCCCGGTTTTAGCGGGGGGTACACCGGGGAGCTGTTTTTT. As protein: CASSPGFSGGYTGELFF.

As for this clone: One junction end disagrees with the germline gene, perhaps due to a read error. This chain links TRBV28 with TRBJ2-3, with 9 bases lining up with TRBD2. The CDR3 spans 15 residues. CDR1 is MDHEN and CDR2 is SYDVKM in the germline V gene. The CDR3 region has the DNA TGTGCCAGCAGTGGAGCCGGGACTAGCAAAGATACGCAGTATTTT. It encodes CASSGAGTSKDTQYF.

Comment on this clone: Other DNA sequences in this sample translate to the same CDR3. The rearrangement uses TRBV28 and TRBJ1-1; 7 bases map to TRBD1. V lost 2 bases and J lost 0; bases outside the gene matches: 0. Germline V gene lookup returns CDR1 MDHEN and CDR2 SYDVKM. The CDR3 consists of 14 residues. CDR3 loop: CASSLGTVNTEAFF. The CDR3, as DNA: TGTGCCAGCAGTTTAGGGACAGTGAACACTGAAGCTTTCTTT.

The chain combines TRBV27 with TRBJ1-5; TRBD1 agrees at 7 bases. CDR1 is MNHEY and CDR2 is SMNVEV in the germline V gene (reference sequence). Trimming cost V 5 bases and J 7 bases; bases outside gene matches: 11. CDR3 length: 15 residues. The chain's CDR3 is CASSPSTGIRQPQHF. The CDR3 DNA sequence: TGTGCCAGCAGTCCATCGACAGGGATACGGCAGCCCCAGCATTTT.